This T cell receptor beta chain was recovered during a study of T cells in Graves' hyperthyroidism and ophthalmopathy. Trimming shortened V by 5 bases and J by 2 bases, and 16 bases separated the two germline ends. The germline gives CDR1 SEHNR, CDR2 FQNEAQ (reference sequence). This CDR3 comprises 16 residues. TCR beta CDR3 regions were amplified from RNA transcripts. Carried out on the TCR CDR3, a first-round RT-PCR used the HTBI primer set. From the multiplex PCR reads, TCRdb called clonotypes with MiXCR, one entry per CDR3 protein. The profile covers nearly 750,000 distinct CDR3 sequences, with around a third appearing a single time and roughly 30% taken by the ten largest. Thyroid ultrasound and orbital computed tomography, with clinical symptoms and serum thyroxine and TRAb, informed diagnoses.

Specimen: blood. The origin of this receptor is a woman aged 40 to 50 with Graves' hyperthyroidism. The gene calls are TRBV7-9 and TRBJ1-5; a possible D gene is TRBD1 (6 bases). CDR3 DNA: TGTGCCAGCAGCCAGGGGCAGGGTTTTGGCAATCAGCCCCAGCATTTT. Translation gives CASSQGQGFGNQPQHF.